The 3 T cell receptor beta chains below come from one sample, sequenced in a study of blood T cell repertoires in COVID-19. Measured with immunoSEQ multiplex PCR; TCRdb has only the in-frame clones, and not every one. The table records a few hundred thousand clones, around 87% of them present only once. The source material was peripheral blood. The receptors stem from a woman between 65 and 79 years old with active or convalescent COVID-19.

This clone was seen just once. The chain uses TRBV6-5 and TRBJ2-7; D not certain. V was clipped by 4 bases and J by 4 bases, with 8 bases between them. CDR1 and CDR2 from the germline V gene are MNHEY and SVGAGI. There are 12 residues in the CDR3. CDR3 sequence (DNA): TGTGCCAGCAGTTTAACAGAATACGAGCAGTACTTC. Translation gives CASSLTEYEQYF.

This rearrangement joins TRBV24-1 to TRBJ2-7, with 7 bases fitting TRBD1. V lost 1 base and J lost 0; bases outside the gene matches: 8. The germline gives CDR1 KGHDR, CDR2 SFDVKD. The CDR3 sequence is 17 residues long. This chain's CDR3 is CATSDLDGRGYSYEQYF. The CDR3 DNA reads as TGTGCCACCAGTGATTTAGACGGCAGGGGGTACTCCTACGAGCAGTACTTC.

This clone has a single count. This chain links TRBV27 with TRBJ2-1; a possible D gene is TRBD2 (6 bases). The CDR3 runs to 16 residues. Trimming pared 7 bases from V and 0 bases from J, leaving 16 bases between. CDR1 is MNHEY and CDR2 is SMNVEV in the germline V gene (reference sequence). The CDR3, as DNA: TGTGCCAGCACCCCATGGAGGGGTAGCTCCTACAATGAGCAGTTCTTC. This translates into CASTPWRGSSYNEQFF.